This T cell receptor beta chain derives from a study of neurological immune-mediated disorders. Overall study findings and caveats: The highest TCR clonal expansion occurred in HTLV-1-associated myelopathy; multiple sclerosis fell below healthy controls. None of the CDR3 amino acid sequences of expanded clones recurred across subjects, suggesting private repertoires in all groups.

5'RACE employing 10-nucleotide random UMIs yielded the cDNA. TCRdb processed the 5' RACE reads anew with MiXCR; each CDR3 protein has one entry. The sample gives around 40,000 distinct CDR3 sequences, 6% to 7.5% of which show up once; about 6% is in the top ten. Deletions cut 5 bases from V and 1 base from J, with 13 bases between. The germline V gene encodes CDR1 SGHTA and CDR2 FQGNSA. The CDR3 has 15 residues. Libraries from sorted cells each used roughly 1 million CD4+ or CD8+ T cells. This clonotype was recorded at least ten times. Its matching antigen is unknown. Sequencing was performed on CD4+ T cells from blood. The rearrangement uses TRBV7-2 and TRBJ2-3; D uncertain. This clonotype was obtained from a man aged 50 to 59 in good health. The chain's CDR3 is CASSLPASGTDTQYF. The CDR3 nucleotides read TGTGCCAGCAGCCTCCCGGCATCTGGCACAGATACGCAGTATTTT. Full variable domain (remainder filled in from reference TRBV7-2 and TRBJ2-3): GAGVSQSPSNKVTEKGKDVELRCDPISGHTALYWYRQSLGQGLEFLIYFQGNSAPDKSGLPSDRFSAERTGGSVSTLTIQRTQQEDSAVYLCASSLPASGTDTQYFGPGTRLTVL.